This TCR beta chain was found in a study of T cells in Graves' hyperthyroidism and ophthalmopathy. In its sample, this clonotype was seen a few times. The authors obtained PBMCs from more than 9.5 ml of fresh peripheral blood. Regions amplified from RNA transcripts were the TCR beta CDR3 regions. The study used the HTBI primer set for a first-round RT-PCR of the TCR CDR3. MiXCR, run by TCRdb on the multiplex PCR reads, gives a single entry per CDR3 protein. Seen here are 270,000 or so distinct CDR3 sequences, 13% to 15% observed once, and the top ten hold roughly 31%. Trimming removed 7 bases from V and 0 bases from J, with 9 bases in between. In germline, CDR1 is MNHNS, CDR2 SASEGT. This CDR3 has 13 amino acids.

This clonotype was obtained from a woman in her fifties or sixties with Graves' hyperthyroidism that later progressed to Graves' ophthalmopathy. This chain links TRBV6-1 with TRBJ1-1; D not resolved. Sequencing was done on a sample of blood. The CDR3 DNA is TGTGCCAGCATAAGCGGAATGAACACTGAAGCTTTCTTT. This codes for CASISGMNTEAFF.